This T cell receptor beta chain emerged from a study of T cell clusters in autoimmune cytopenias. Study-level results: Primary autoimmune cytopenia patients seemingly lacked the physiological T cell clusters found in healthy donors. TRB repertoire shifts in secondary cytopenia and chronic lymphocytic leukemia mostly reflected lymphoma, not autoimmunity.

Each sample's input was around 270 ng genomic DNA, 35,000 to 40,000 genome equivalents. This clonotype counts as medium-sized by frequency. Its antigen is not known. Multiplex touch-down PCR amplified TRB using TRB-A and TRB-B pools in one tube. TCRdb reworked the multiplex PCR reads into one entry per CDR3 protein, no DNA. This listing includes more than 4,000 distinct CDR3 sequences. The CDR3 runs to 16 residues. Germline CDR1 reads MNHEY; CDR2 reads SVGAGI. Material: peripheral blood. This chain connects TRBV6-5 to TRBJ1-3; TCRdb calls TRBD1, which cannot be checked without DNA. The source of this sequence is a human donor with an autoimmune cytopenia or autoimmune hepatitis (not recorded which). CDR3 loop: CASSYFGGRGGNTIYF.